The source of this T cell receptor beta chain is a study of blood T cell repertoires in COVID-19. Study summary: Both acute and convalescent COVID-19 samples were obtained from the United States, Italy and Spain. PBMCs, B-cell-depleted T cells, or T cells provided the cDNA or gDNA that made up the material.

The assay was immunoSEQ multiplex PCR, and TCRdb's table has in-frame clones only and misses some. Altogether around 250,000 clones are present, around 82% being singletons, with the ten largest covering 4% to 5.5%. The germline V gene has CDR1 SNHLY and CDR2 FYNNEI. This CDR3 comprises 15 residues. V was pared by 6 bases and J by 6 bases, with 10 bases of the junction left unmatched. The receptor comes from a middle-aged man with active or convalescent COVID-19. V gene TRBV2 combines with J gene TRBJ1-5, with 8 bases aligning to TRBD1. The source material was peripheral blood. Here the CDR3 DNA reads TGTGCCAGCAGGGGAGATGGGACAGGAGGTCAGCCCCAGCATTTT. As protein: CASRGDGTGGQPQHF.